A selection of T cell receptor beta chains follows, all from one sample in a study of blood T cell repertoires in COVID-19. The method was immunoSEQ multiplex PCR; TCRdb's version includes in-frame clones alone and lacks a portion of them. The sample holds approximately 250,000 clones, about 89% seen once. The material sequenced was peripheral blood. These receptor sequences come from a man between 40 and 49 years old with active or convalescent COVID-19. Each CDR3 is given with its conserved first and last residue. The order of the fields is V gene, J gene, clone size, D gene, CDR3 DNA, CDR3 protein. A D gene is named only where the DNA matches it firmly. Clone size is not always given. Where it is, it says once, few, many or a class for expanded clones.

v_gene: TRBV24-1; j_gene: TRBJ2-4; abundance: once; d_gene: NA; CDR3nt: TGTGCCACCAGTGATTCCCCGAGGGGGTACGATTCGCTAGCCAAAAACATTCAGTACTTC; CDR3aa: CATSDSPRGYDSLAKNIQYF
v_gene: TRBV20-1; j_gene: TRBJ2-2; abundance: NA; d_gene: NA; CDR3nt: TGCAGTGCCACTGCCGCCGGGGAGCTGTTTTTT; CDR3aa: CSATAAGELFF
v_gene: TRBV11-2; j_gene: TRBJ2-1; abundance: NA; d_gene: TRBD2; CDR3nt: TGTGCCAGCAGCGACCAGAGGACTAGCGGCGACGAGCAGTTCTTC; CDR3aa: CASSDQRTSGDEQFF
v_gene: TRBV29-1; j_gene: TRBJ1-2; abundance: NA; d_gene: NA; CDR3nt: TGCAGCGCCCTCGGGGGTTCTTTGTGGGGGTCTAACTATGGCTACACCTTC; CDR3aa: CSALGGSLWGSNYGYTF
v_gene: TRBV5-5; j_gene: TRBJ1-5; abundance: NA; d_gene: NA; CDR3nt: TGTGCCAGCAGCCGACAGTTGGATGGCAATCAGCCCCAGCATTTT; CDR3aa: CASSRQLDGNQPQHF
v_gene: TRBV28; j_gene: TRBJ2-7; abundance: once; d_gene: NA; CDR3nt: TGTGCCACCCTTCATTGGGGGGTTTTCGAGCAGTACTTC; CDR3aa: CATLHWGVFEQYF
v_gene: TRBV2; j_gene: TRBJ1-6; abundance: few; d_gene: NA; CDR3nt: TGTGCCAGCAGGGCTGCACCTCCCTATAATTCACCCCTCCACTTT; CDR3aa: CASRAAPPYNSPLHF
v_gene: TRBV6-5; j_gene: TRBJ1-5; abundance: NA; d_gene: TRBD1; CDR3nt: TGTGCCACGGCTGACAGGGACAATCAGCCCCAGCATTTT; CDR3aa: CATADRDNQPQHF
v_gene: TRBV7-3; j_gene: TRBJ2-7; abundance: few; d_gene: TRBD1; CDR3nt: TGTGCCAGCAGCTTAAGTGGGGACAGGGGGCAGTACTTC; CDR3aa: CASSLSGDRGQYF
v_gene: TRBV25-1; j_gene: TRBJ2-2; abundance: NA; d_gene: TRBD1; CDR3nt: TGTGCCAGCAGTGAATCTACAGGGGCAGGGGAGCTGTTTTTT; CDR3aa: CASSESTGAGELFF
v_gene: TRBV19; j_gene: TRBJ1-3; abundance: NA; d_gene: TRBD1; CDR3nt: TGTGCCAGTAGTATCTCCGGGGGACAGGGCAGAGAGATATATTTT; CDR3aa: CASSISGGQGREIYF
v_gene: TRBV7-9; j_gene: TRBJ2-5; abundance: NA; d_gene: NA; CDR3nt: TGTGCCAGCAGCTTAGGGTTGGCAGAGGGCGAGACCCAGTACTTC; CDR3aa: CASSLGLAEGETQYF
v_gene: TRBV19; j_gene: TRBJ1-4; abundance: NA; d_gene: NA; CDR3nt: TGTGCCAGTAGTGGAAAGACAGGCTTGAAACTGTTTTTT; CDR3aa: CASSGKTGLKLFF
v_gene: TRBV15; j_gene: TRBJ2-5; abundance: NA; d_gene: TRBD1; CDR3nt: TGTGCCACCAGCAGAGCCCGGGACAGGGGGCAGACCCAGTACTTC; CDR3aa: CATSRARDRGQTQYF
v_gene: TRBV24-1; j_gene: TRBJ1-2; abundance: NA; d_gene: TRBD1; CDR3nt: TGTGCCACCAGTGATGGACAGGGGAAAGGCTACACCTTC; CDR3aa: CATSDGQGKGYTF
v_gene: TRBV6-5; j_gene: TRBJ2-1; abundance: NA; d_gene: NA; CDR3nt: TGTGCCAGCAGTTACGACCCTAGCTCCTACAATGAGCAGTTCTTC; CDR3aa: CASSYDPSSYNEQFF
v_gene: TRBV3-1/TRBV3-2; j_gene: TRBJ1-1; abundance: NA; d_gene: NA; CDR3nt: TGTGCCAGCAGCCGGGAGTTATACACTGAAGCTTTCTTT; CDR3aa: CASSRELYTEAFF
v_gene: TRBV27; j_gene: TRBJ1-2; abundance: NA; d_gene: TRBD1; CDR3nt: TGTGCCAGCAGCCACAGGGGGGATGGCTACACCTTC; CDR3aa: CASSHRGDGYTF
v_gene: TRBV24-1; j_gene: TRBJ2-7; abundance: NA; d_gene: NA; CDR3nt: TGTGCCACCAGTGATTTTAACAAACCCTACGAGCAGTACTTC; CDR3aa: CATSDFNKPYEQYF